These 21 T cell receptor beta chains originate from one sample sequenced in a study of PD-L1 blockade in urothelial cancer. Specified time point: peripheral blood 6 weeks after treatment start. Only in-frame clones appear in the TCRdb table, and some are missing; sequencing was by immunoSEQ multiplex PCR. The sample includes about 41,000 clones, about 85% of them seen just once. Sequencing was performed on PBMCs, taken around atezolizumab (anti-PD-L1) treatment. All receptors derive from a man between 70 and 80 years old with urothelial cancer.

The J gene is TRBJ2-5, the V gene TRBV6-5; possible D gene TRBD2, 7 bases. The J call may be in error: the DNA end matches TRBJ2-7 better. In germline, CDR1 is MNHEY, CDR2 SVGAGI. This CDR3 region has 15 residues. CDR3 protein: CARGSGGLKGYEQYF. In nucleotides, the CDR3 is TGTGCCAGAGGGTCGGGGGGCCTAAAGGGCTACGAGCAGTACTTC.

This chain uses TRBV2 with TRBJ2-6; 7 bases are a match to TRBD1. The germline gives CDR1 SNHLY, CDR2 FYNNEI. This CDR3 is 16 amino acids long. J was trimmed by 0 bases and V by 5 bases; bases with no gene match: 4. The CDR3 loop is CASSLDRDSGANVLTF. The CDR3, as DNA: TGTGCCAGCAGTCTTGACAGGGACTCTGGGGCCAACGTCCTGACTTTC.

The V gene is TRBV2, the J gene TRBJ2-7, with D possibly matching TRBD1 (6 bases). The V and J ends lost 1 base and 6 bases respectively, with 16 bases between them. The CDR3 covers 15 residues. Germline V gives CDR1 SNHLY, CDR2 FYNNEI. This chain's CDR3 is CASSEEDSLSSEQYF. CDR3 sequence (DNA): TGTGCCAGCAGTGAAGAGGACAGTTTGTCGTCCGAGCAGTACTTC.

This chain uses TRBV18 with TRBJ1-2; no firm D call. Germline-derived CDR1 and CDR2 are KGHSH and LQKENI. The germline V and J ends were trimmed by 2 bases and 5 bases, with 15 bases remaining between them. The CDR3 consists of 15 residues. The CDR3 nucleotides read TGTGCCAGCTCACCAGTTAGGAAGCAGGAATATGGCTACACCTTC. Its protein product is CASSPVRKQEYGYTF.

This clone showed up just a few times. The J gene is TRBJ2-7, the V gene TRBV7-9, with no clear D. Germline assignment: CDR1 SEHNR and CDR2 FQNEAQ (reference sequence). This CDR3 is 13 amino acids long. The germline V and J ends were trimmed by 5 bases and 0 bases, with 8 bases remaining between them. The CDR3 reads CASSRTGSYEQYF. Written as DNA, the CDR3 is TGTGCCAGCAGCCGTACTGGCTCCTACGAGCAGTACTTC.

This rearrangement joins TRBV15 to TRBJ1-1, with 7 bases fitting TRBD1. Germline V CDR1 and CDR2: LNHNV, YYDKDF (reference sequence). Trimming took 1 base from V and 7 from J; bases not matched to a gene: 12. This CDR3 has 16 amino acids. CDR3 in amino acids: CATSRGRDREPGEAFF. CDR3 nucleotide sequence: TGTGCCACCAGCAGAGGCAGGGACAGAGAACCCGGTGAAGCTTTCTTT.

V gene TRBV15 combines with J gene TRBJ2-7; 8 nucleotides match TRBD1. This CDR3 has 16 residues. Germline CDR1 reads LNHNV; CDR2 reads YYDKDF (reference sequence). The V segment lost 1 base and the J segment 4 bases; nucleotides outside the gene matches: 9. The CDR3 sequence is CATSRGDRRAAYEQYF. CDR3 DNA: TGTGCCACCAGCAGAGGGGACAGGCGTGCCGCTTACGAGCAGTACTTC.

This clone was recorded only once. The CDR3 bases are TGTGCCAGCTCCCCAGACAGGGGGCAAGAGACCCAGTACTTC. It yields the protein CASSPDRGQETQYF. This sequence joins TRBV18 and TRBJ2-5, with TRBD1 matching 9 bases. Trimming removed 6 bases from V and 2 bases from J; junction bases left unmatched: 4. Germline-derived CDR1 and CDR2 are KGHSH and LQKENI. This CDR3 is 14 amino acids long. Filled out from reference TRBV18 and TRBJ2-5, the complete variable domain reads NAGVMQNPRHLVRRRGQEARLRCSPMKGHSHVYWYRQLPEEGLKFMVYLQKENIIDESGMPKERFSAEFPKEGPSILRIQQVVRGDSAAYFCASSPDRGQETQYFGPGTRLLVL.

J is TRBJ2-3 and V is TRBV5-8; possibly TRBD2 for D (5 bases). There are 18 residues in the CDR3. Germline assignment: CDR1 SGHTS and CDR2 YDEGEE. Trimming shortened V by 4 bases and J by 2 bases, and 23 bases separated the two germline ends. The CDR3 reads CASSPRPGLTPYTDTQYF. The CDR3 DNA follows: TGTGCCAGCAGCCCTAGGCCGGGGTTGACTCCCTACACAGATACGCAGTATTTT.

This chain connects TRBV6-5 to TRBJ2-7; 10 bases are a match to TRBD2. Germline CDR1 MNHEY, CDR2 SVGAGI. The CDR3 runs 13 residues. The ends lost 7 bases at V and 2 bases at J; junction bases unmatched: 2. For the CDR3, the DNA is TGTGCCAGCAAGCGGGAGGGAACCTACGAGCAGTACTTC. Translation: CASKREGTYEQYF.

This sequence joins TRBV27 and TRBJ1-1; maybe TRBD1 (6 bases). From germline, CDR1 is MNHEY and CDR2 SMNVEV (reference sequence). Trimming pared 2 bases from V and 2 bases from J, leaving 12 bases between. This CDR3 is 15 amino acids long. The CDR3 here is CASSLVLGANTEAFF. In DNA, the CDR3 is TGTGCCAGCAGTTTAGTTCTGGGGGCAAACACTGAAGCTTTCTTT.

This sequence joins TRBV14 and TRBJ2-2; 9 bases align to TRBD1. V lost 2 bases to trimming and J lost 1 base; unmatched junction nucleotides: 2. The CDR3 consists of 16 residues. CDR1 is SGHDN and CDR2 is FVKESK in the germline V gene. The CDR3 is CASSQRTGENTGELFF. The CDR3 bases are TGTGCCAGCAGCCAACGGACAGGGGAGAACACCGGGGAGCTGTTTTTT.

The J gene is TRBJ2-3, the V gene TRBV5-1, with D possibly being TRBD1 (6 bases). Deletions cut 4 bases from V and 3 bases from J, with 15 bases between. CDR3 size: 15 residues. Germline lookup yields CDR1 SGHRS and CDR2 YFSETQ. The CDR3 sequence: CASSPGGQPTDTQYF. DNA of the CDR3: TGCGCCAGCAGCCCTGGCGGACAGCCGACAGATACGCAGTATTTT.

The CDR3 nucleotides are TGTGCCAGCAGCTTTCTACAGGGGTCTAATGAGCAGTTCTTC. This translates into CASSFLQGSNEQFF. V gene TRBV7-6 combines with J gene TRBJ2-1; 7 bases are shared with TRBD1. With V trimmed by 3 bases and J by 7 bases, 6 bases remained unmatched. The germline CDR1 and CDR2 sequences are SGHVS and FNYEAQ. The CDR3 length is 14 residues.

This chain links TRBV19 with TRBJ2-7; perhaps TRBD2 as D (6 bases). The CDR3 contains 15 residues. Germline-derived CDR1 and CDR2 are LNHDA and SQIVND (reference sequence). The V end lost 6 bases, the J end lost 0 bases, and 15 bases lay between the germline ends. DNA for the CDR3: TGTGCCAGTAGCAATATAGCGGTTGGCTCCTACGAGCAGTACTTC. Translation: CASSNIAVGSYEQYF.

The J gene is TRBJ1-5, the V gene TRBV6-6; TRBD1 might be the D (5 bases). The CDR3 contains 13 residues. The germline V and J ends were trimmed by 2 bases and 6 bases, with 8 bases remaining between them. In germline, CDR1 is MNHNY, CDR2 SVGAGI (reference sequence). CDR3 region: CASSYPGGQPQHF. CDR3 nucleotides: TGTGCCAGCAGTTACCCCGGGGGTCAGCCCCAGCATTTT.

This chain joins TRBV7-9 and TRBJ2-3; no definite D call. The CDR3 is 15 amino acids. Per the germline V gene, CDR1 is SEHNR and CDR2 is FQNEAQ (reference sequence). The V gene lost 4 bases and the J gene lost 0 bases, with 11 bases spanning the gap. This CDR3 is CASSYSLGSTDTQYF. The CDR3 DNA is TGTGCCAGCAGCTACTCTCTCGGGAGCACAGATACGCAGTATTTT.

The CDR3 DNA sequence: TGTGCCAGCAGCACATGGGTGAGGGATCTAGCGGAATACACAGATACGCAGTATTTT. This translates into CASSTWVRDLAEYTDTQYF. The V and J genes are TRBV7-8 and TRBJ2-3, with 7 nucleotides matching TRBD2. The CDR3 is made up of 19 amino acids. V lost 5 bases to trimming and J lost 2 bases; unmatched junction nucleotides: 19. Germline V gives CDR1 SGHVS, CDR2 FQNEAQ.

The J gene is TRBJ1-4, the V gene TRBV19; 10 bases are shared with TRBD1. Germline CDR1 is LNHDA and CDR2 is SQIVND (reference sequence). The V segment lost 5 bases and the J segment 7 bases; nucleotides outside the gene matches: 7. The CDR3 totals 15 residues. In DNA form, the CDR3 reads TGTGCCAGTAGTCTGGGACAGGGGTACGGTGAAAAACTGTTTTTT. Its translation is CASSLGQGYGEKLFF. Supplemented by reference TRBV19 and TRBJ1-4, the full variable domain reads DGGITQSPKYLFRKEGQNVTLSCEQNLNHDAMYWYRQDPGQGLRLIYYSQIVNDFQKGDIAEGYSVSREKKESFPLTVTSAQKNPTAFYLCASSLGQGYGEKLFFGSGTQLSVL.

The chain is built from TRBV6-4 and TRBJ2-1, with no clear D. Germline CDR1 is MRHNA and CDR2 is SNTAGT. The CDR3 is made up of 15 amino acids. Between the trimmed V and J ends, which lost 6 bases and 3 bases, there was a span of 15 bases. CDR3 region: CASSLDEADYNEQFF. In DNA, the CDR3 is TGTGCCAGCAGCCTCGACGAGGCTGACTACAATGAGCAGTTCTTC.

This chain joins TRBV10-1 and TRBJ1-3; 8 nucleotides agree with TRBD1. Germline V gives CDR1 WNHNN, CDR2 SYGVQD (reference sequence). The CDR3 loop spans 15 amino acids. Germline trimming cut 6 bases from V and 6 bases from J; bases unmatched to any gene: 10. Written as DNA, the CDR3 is TGCGCCAGCAGCCCCGGGACAGGCGGACTAAACACCATATATTTT. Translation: CASSPGTGGLNTIYF.